What follows is one T cell receptor beta chain and its context. What it binds is not known. This sample was taken from a study of PD-1 blockade in classical Hodgkin lymphoma. Study outcomes and limitations: Newly diagnosed patients were reported to exhibit reduced baseline TCR diversity relative to healthy donors.

Per germline, CDR1 MDHEN and CDR2 SYDVKM. V was trimmed by 8 bases and J by 8 bases, leaving 12 bases between them. The CDR3 is made up of 12 amino acids. Some clones are missing from TCRdb's copy, which holds only in-frame ones; the method was immunoSEQ multiplex PCR. The table lists over 15,000 clones, 90% of them singletons, with 6.5% to 8.5% in the top ten. Time point noted: newly diagnosed, previously untreated cHL patient sample. The sequence derives from a human donor with classical Hodgkin lymphoma. The chain employs TRBV28 and TRBJ1-4; D unresolved. The material sequenced was peripheral blood mononuclear cells (PBMCs). CDR3 residues: CASLGSGEKLFF. CDR3 nucleotide sequence: TGTGCCAGCCTCGGCTCAGGCGAAAAACTGTTTTTT.